The 22 T cell receptor beta chains below were found in one sample sequenced in a study of immune evolution from preneoplasia to lung adenocarcinoma. Profiling relied on immunoSEQ multiplex PCR, and the TCRdb table lists in-frame clones only, not all of them. Altogether about 3,700 clones are present, around 80% being singletons, with the ten largest covering 5% to 7%. The sample comprised FFPE invasive lung adenocarcinoma tissue. These receptors originate from a person aged 65 to 85 with invasive lung adenocarcinoma.

CDR3 loop: CASSSGLAGGSKNIQYF. The CDR3 bases are TGTGCCAGCAGCTCGGGACTAGCGGGAGGTTCCAAAAACATTCAGTACTTC. The rearrangement links TRBV7-3 to TRBJ2-4; 15 bases fit TRBD2. Germline V lookup: CDR1 SGHTA, CDR2 FQGTGA. J gave up 2 bases and V 4 bases, and 3 bases lay outside the gene matches. The CDR3 totals 17 residues.

CDR3 in DNA: TGTGCCTGGAGTGTAGGGATTGGACTAGCGGGAGGTTTTGGGCAGTTCTTC. Translated, it gives CAWSVGIGLAGGFGQFF. The chain combines TRBV30 with TRBJ2-1, with 14 bases fitting TRBD2. The V gene's germline CDR1 is GTSNPN and CDR2 SVGIG (reference sequence). V shed 0 bases and J 12 bases; nucleotides not matched to a gene: 13. This CDR3 has 17 residues. The variable domain in full, with the rest retrieved from reference TRBV30 and TRBJ2-1, is SQTIHQWPATLVQPVGSPLSLECTVEGTSNPNLYWYRQAAGRGLQLLFYSVGIGQISSEVPQNLSASRPQDRQFILSSKKLLLSDSGFYLCAWSVGIGLAGGFGQFFGPGTRLTVL.

The gene calls are TRBV4-1 and TRBJ2-3; 7 nucleotides line up with TRBD2. Trimming removed 4 bases from V and 0 bases from J; junction bases left unmatched: 7. Looked up from germline, CDR1 is MGHRA and CDR2 is YSYEKL. The CDR3 totals 16 residues. CDR3 sequence: CASSRLTSSSTDTQYF. The CDR3 region has the DNA TGCGCCAGCAGCCGCCTGACTAGCAGTAGCACAGATACGCAGTATTTT.

CDR3 region: CASSWRPGQGRLAGYNEQFF. The CDR3, as DNA: TGTGCCAGCAGCTGGCGGCCGGGACAGGGGAGGTTAGCCGGCTACAATGAGCAGTTCTTC. V usage is TRBV5-4 and J usage is TRBJ2-1, with TRBD1 matching over 10 bases. CDR1 is SGHNT, CDR2 YYREEE, per germline (reference sequence). V gave up 3 bases and J gave up 3 bases; unmatched junction bases: 18. The CDR3 spans 20 residues.

This clone was observed a handful of times. The V and J genes are TRBV5-1 and TRBJ2-2; possibly TRBD2 for D (5 bases). Germline V gene sequence: CDR1 SGHRS, CDR2 YFSETQ. The CDR3 runs 15 residues. Trimming took 2 bases from V and 3 from J, leaving 11 bases between them. The chain's CDR3 is CASSFTGKDTGELFF. The CDR3 DNA reads as TGCGCCAGCAGCTTTACCGGGAAGGACACCGGGGAGCTGTTTTTT.

CDR3 sequence reads: CSVVGAGAGETQYF. The CDR3 DNA reads as TGCAGCGTTGTAGGAGCGGGAGCTGGAGAGACCCAGTACTTC. The chain is built from TRBV29-1 and TRBJ2-5; 8 bases match TRBD2. The CDR3 spans 14 residues. V lost 4 bases to trimming and J lost 4 bases; unmatched junction nucleotides: 8. Germline V CDR1 and CDR2: SQVTM, ANQGSEA.

V and J are TRBV5-6 and TRBJ2-1; the D gene is possibly TRBD1 (6 bases). Looked up from germline, CDR1 is SGHDT and CDR2 is YYEEEE. V lost 4 bases and J lost 10, with 12 bases in between. The CDR3 spans 12 residues. In nucleotides, the CDR3 is TGTGCCAGCAGCGACTGGGGGCGCGAGCAGTTCTTC. Residues: CASSDWGREQFF.

The chain carries TRBV11-3 and TRBJ2-1; 10 nucleotides match TRBD2. Germline values: CDR1 SGHNT, CDR2 YENEEA. J gave up 4 bases and V 6 bases, and 21 bases lay outside the gene matches. The CDR3 is made up of 20 amino acids. CDR3 in DNA: TGTGCCAGCAGTCGCAAGAGGCCTGGGCTAGCGGGAGAGGGGTACAATGAGCAGTTCTTC. It specifies CASSRKRPGLAGEGYNEQFF.

This clone has more than one count but fewer than ten. The chain uses TRBV6-1 and TRBJ2-7; 9 positions agree with TRBD2. The CDR3 runs to 15 residues. Trimming at V came to 4 bases and at J to 1 base, leaving 5 bases not matched to a gene. Looked up from germline, CDR1 is MNHNS and CDR2 is SASEGT. CDR3 coding DNA: TGTGCCAGCAGTGTAGCGGGAGCGGGATCCTACGAGCAGTACTTC. The encoded protein is CASSVAGAGSYEQYF.

This clone was seen once. One end of the junction is discordant with germline, which a read error may explain. The rearrangement links TRBV6-1 to TRBJ1-5; the match to TRBD1 covers 7 bases. Germline lookup yields CDR1 MNHNS and CDR2 SASEGT. The CDR3 totals 13 residues. CDR3 bases: TGTGCCAACAGTGACAGGGGCAATCAGCCCCAGCATTTT. It translates to CANSDRGNQPQHF.

This clone has just a few counts. The V call is TRBV10-3, the J call TRBJ2-3, with 10 bases lining up with TRBD2. Germline V lookup: CDR1 ENHRY, CDR2 SYGVKD. V shed 6 bases, J shed 4 bases, and the junction held 7 bases outside the gene matches. The CDR3 is 15 residues long. For the CDR3, the DNA is TGTGCCATCAGCGCCGGGCTAGCGGGGGCAGATACGCAGTATTTT. Residues: CAISAGLAGADTQYF.

The chain carries TRBV6-1 and TRBJ1-5, with D possibly being TRBD1 (5 bases). V was pared by 7 bases and J by 0 bases, with 13 bases between. CDR1 is MNHNS, CDR2 SASEGT, per germline. CDR3 length: 15 residues. The CDR3: CASTEGTVSNQPQHF. As DNA, the CDR3 is TGTGCCAGCACCGAAGGGACGGTTAGCAATCAGCCCCAGCATTTT.

This clone was seen only a few times. The V gene is TRBV5-1, the J gene TRBJ2-7; 11 positions agree with TRBD2. Losses at the gene ends were 6 bases for V and 4 bases for J; bases not matched to a gene: 3. The V gene's germline CDR1 is SGHRS and CDR2 YFSETQ. This CDR3 has 13 residues. CDR3: CASKTSGSYEQYF. CDR3 bases: TGCGCCAGCAAAACTAGCGGGAGTTACGAGCAGTACTTC. The complete variable domain, with remaining parts taken from reference TRBV5-1 and TRBJ2-7, reads KAGVTQTPRYLIKTRGQQVTLSCSPISGHRSVSWYQQTPGQGLQFLFEYFSETQRNKGNFPGRFSGRQFSNSRSEMNVSTLELGDSALYLCASKTSGSYEQYFGPGTRLTVT.

CDR3: CASSPDPFLYNEQFF. The CDR3 region has the DNA TGCGCCAGCAGCCCCGATCCGTTCCTCTACAATGAGCAGTTCTTC. This rearrangement joins TRBV5-1 to TRBJ2-1; D gene ambiguous. The germline V and J ends were trimmed by 4 bases and 3 bases, with 14 bases remaining between them. Looked up from germline, CDR1 is SGHRS and CDR2 is YFSETQ. The CDR3 totals 15 residues.

The gene calls are TRBV7-9 and TRBJ1-5, with TRBD1 identical over 9 bases. Germline CDR1 and CDR2: SEHNR and FQNEAQ (reference sequence). The CDR3 is 16 amino acids. After removal of 5 bases from V and 4 bases from J, the junction contained 9 bases not matched to a gene. CDR3 amino acids: CASSHASGTGNQPQHF. The CDR3 DNA reads TGTGCCAGCAGCCATGCCTCCGGGACAGGGAATCAGCCCCAGCATTTT. The variable domain in full, with the rest retrieved from reference TRBV7-9 and TRBJ1-5, is DTGVSQNPRHKITKRGQNVTFRCDPISEHNRLYWYRQTLGQGPEFLTYFQNEAQLEKSRLLSDRFSAERPKGSFSTLEIQRTEQGDSAMYLCASSHASGTGNQPQHFGDGTRLSIL.

This clone was found a few times. V gene TRBV4-2 combines with J gene TRBJ2-3; D possibly matches TRBD1 or TRBD2 (6 bases each). Trimming left V 1 base short and J 1 base short, with 12 bases between. Germline V gene lookup returns CDR1 LGHNA and CDR2 YNFKEQ. The length of the CDR3 is 16 residues. CDR3 sequence: CASSQGGGLGTDTQYF. CDR3 sequence (DNA): TGTGCCAGCAGCCAAGGAGGGGGACTTGGCACAGATACGCAGTATTTT.

The rearrangement joins TRBV6-5 to TRBJ2-2; D is undetermined. This CDR3 contains 15 residues. The ends were cut back, 2 bases at V and 1 base at J, with 8 bases in the middle. The germline V gene has CDR1 MNHEY and CDR2 SVGAGI. The CDR3 DNA reads as TGTGCCAGCAGTTACAGACCTCTGAACACCGGGGAGCTGTTTTTT. Encoded protein: CASSYRPLNTGELFF.

This clone was observed a handful of times. The genes are TRBV6-4 and TRBJ1-2; D not certain. V was clipped by 2 bases and J by 7 bases, with 17 bases between them. This CDR3 is 15 amino acids long. The germline V gene encodes CDR1 MRHNA and CDR2 SNTAGT. The CDR3 here is CASSDGPDKTSGYTF. CDR3 in DNA: TGTGCCAGCAGTGACGGTCCTGACAAAACCTCTGGCTACACCTTC.

This clone came up once. The chain combines TRBV30 with TRBJ1-1; D might be TRBD1 (5 bases). The CDR3 totals 13 residues. CDR1 is GTSNPN and CDR2 is SVGIG in the germline V gene (reference sequence). Trimming took 1 base from V and 3 from J, leaving 9 bases between them. The CDR3 nucleotides are TGTGCCTGGAGTGACGGCAGGGACACTGAAGCTTTCTTT. This gives the protein CAWSDGRDTEAFF.

The chain recombines TRBV15 with TRBJ2-2; D unresolved. The CDR3 is 13 amino acids. Per the germline V gene, CDR1 is LNHNV and CDR2 is YYDKDF (reference sequence). V dropped 4 bases and J dropped 1 base, with 4 bases sitting between them. The chain's CDR3 is CATSTRNTGELFF. CDR3 nucleotides: TGTGCCACCAGCACCAGGAACACCGGGGAGCTGTTTTTT.

This rearrangement joins TRBV11-1 to TRBJ1-2, with TRBD1 as a possible D gene (6 bases). CDR1 and CDR2 from the germline V gene are SGHAT and FQDESV (reference sequence). This CDR3 contains 13 residues. Trimming removed 6 bases at V and 1 base at J, with 9 bases between. CDR3 coding DNA: TGTGCCAGCAGACGGACAGATAACTATGGCTACACCTTC. It is translated as CASRRTDNYGYTF.

CDR3 sequence reads: CASSPRTSRETQYF. CDR3 DNA: TGTGCCAGCTCACCCAGGACTAGCAGGGAGACCCAGTACTTC. The chain uses TRBV18 and TRBJ2-5; 8 bases line up with TRBD2. Trimming took 3 bases from V and 5 from J; bases not matched to a gene: 5. The germline gives CDR1 KGHSH, CDR2 LQKENI. This CDR3 has 14 amino acids.